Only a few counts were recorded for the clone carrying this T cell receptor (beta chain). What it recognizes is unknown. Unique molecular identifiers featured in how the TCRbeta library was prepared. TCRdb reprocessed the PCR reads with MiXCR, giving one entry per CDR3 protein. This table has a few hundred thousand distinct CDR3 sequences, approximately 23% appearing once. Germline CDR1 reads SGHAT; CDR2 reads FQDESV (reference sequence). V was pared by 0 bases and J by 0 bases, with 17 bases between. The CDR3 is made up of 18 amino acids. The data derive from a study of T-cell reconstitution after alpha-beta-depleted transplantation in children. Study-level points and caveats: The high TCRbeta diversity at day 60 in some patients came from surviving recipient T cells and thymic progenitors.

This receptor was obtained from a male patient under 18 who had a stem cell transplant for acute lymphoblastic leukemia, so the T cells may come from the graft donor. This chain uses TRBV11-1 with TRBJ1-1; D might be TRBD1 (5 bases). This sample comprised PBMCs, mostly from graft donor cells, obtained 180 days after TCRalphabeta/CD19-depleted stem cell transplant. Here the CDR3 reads CASSLARTLGGMNTEAFF. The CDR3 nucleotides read TGTGCCAGCAGCTTAGCCCGGACACTGGGGGGGATGAACACTGAAGCTTTCTTT.